Below are 23 T cell receptor beta chains sequenced from a single sample in a study of shared clonotypes between healthy human individuals. Repertoires were generated with immunoSEQ multiplex PCR, while TCRdb's copy carries only in-frame clones and drops some. The table shows 1 million to 1.3 million clones, with around 82% occurring only once. Sequenced input: memory CD4+ T cells from PBMCs. The subset: CD45RA-negative fraction. The receptor source for this set is a man between 18 and 35 years old in good health. Some clones in this sample may be carry-over from other donors' samples.

The V and J genes are TRBV18 and TRBJ2-3; no firm D call. The V gene's germline CDR1 is KGHSH and CDR2 LQKENI. The ends were cut back, 2 bases at V and 0 bases at J, with 15 bases in the middle. The CDR3 is made up of 17 amino acids. The CDR3 nucleotides read TGTGCCAGCTCACCAACGGTTCCACATTCCAGCACAGATACGCAGTATTTT. Amino acid sequence: CASSPTVPHSSTDTQYF. Drawing the rest from reference TRBV18 and TRBJ2-3, the complete variable domain is NAGVMQNPRHLVRRRGQEARLRCSPMKGHSHVYWYRQLPEEGLKFMVYLQKENIIDESGMPKERFSAEFPKEGPSILRIQQVVRGDSAAYFCASSPTVPHSSTDTQYFGPGTRLTVL.

The rearrangement links TRBV7-2 to TRBJ2-1; 7 positions agree with TRBD2. CDR3 length: 13 amino acids. V shed 6 bases, J shed 5 bases, and the junction held 4 bases outside the gene matches. Germline CDR1 is SGHTA and CDR2 is FQGNSA. In DNA form, the CDR3 reads TGTGCCAGCAGGACTAGCCGTAACAATGAGCAGTTCTTC. Protein product: CASRTSRNNEQFF.

Of note for this clone: A clone one base away is much larger, so this may be a read error. Other DNA sequences in the sample encode the same CDR3. CDR3 DNA sequence: TGTGCCAGCAGCCTGTCATCAGGGGCGGATACGCAGTATTTT. It specifies CASSLSSGADTQYF. V usage is TRBV5-6 and J usage is TRBJ2-3; D possibly corresponds to TRBD1 (6 bases). Germline CDR1 SGHDT, CDR2 YYEEEE. The V end lost 4 bases, the J end lost 6 bases, and 15 bases lay between the germline ends. The CDR3 runs to 14 residues. The full variable domain, in which reference TRBV5-6 and TRBJ2-3 provide the parts outside the CDR3, is DAGVTQSPTHLIKTRGQQVTLRCSPKSGHDTVSWYQQALGQGPQFIFQYYEEEERQRGNFPDRFSGHQFPNYSSELNVNALLLGDSALYLCASSLSSGADTQYFGPGTRLTVL.

The genes are TRBV4-3 and TRBJ1-3; D remains ambiguous. Germline loops: CDR1 LGHNA, CDR2 YSLEER. This CDR3 region has 16 residues. V lost 1 base, J lost 4 bases, and 14 bases lay in between. The CDR3 bases are TGCGCCAGCAGCCAAGTTGGGTTGGACGCGGGAAACACCATATATTTT. Its protein is CASSQVGLDAGNTIYF.

The V and J genes are TRBV11-3 and TRBJ2-2; D not resolved. Trimming stripped 4 bases from V and 4 bases from J, with 10 bases between. The CDR3 sequence is 14 residues long. CDR1 is SGHNT, CDR2 YENEEA, per germline. Written as DNA, the CDR3 is TGTGCCAGCAGCTCAACAATGTTCACCGGGGAGCTGTTTTTT. Its protein is CASSSTMFTGELFF.

The chain recombines TRBV4-1 with TRBJ2-7, with D unclear. Germline lookup yields CDR1 MGHRA and CDR2 YSYEKL. Trimming left V 4 bases short and J 0 bases short, with 16 bases between. This CDR3 is 16 amino acids long. The CDR3 region is CASSRLPGVGSYEQYF. The CDR3 DNA reads TGCGCCAGCAGCCGCCTACCTGGGGTCGGCTCCTACGAGCAGTACTTC.

J is TRBJ2-1 and V is TRBV11-2; the match to TRBD2 covers 16 bases. CDR1 and CDR2 (germline): SGHAT, FQNNGV. The CDR3 covers 14 residues. J gave up 15 bases and V 5 bases, and 7 bases lay outside the gene matches. The CDR3 here is CASSPGTSGREAFF. In DNA form, the CDR3 reads TGTGCCAGCAGCCCAGGGACTAGCGGGAGGGAGGCGTTCTTC.

Worth noting for this clone: Other DNA sequences in the same sample also yield this CDR3. The chain is built from TRBV5-1 and TRBJ2-7; no reliable D call. The CDR3 runs to 12 residues. The V end lost 0 bases, the J end lost 4 bases, and 5 bases lay between the germline ends. The germline gives CDR1 SGHRS, CDR2 YFSETQ. The CDR3 loop is CASSLDRYEQYF. CDR3 DNA sequence: TGCGCCAGCAGCTTGGATAGATACGAGCAGTACTTC.

About this clone: The junction departs from the called germline gene at one end, perhaps through a read error. The chain links TRBV19 to TRBJ2-4, with no clear D. Germline CDR1 is LNHDA and CDR2 is SQIVND (reference sequence). The CDR3 totals 11 residues. The CDR3 DNA follows: TGTGCCAGTAGAAAACAGTTTGGTGGGGACTTC. Its translation is CASRKQFGGDF. The full variable domain, its missing parts supplied by reference TRBV19 and TRBJ2-4, is DGGITQSPKYLFRKEGQNVTLSCEQNLNHDAMYWYRQDPGQGLRLIYYSQIVNDFQKGDIAEGYSVSREKKESFPLTVTSAQKNPTAFYLCASRKQFGGDFGAGTRLSVL.

This clone was observed a single time. The chain joins TRBV5-4 to TRBJ2-3; 11 positions agree with TRBD2. J gave up 5 bases and V 1 base, and 0 bases lay outside the gene matches. The germline gives CDR1 SGHNT, CDR2 YYREEE (reference sequence). The CDR3 has 14 amino acids. The CDR3 is CASSLTSGRDTQYF. CDR3 sequence (DNA): TGTGCCAGCAGCTTGACTAGCGGGAGAGATACGCAGTATTTT.

With respect to this clone: Different DNA sequences within this sample yield the same CDR3. This chain uses TRBV6-5 with TRBJ2-1, with 12 bases fitting TRBD2. Per the germline V gene, CDR1 is MNHEY and CDR2 is SVGAGI. J was trimmed by 7 bases and V by 4 bases; bases with no gene match: 5. The CDR3 is 15 amino acids. The CDR3 DNA is TGTGCCAGCAGTTCTGGACTAGCGGGAAGGAATGAGCAGTTCTTC. As protein: CASSSGLAGRNEQFF.

Note on this clone: The identical CDR3 is also encoded by other nucleotide sequences in the sample. V usage is TRBV28 and J usage is TRBJ2-7; D unresolved. From germline, CDR1 is MDHEN and CDR2 SYDVKM. V gave up 2 bases and J gave up 4 bases, with 6 bases separating them. The CDR3 has 12 residues. CDR3 in amino acids: CASSLSRYEQYF. The CDR3 bases are TGTGCCAGCAGTTTAAGCCGATACGAGCAGTACTTC.

This CDR3 reads CASSQDTLAGSIHRETQYF. In nucleotides, the CDR3 is TGCGCCAGCAGCCAAGATACGCTAGCGGGGAGTATCCACCGAGAGACCCAGTACTTC. The V gene is TRBV4-3, the J gene TRBJ2-5; TRBD2 matches 9 bases. Looked up from germline, CDR1 is LGHNA and CDR2 is YSLEER. This CDR3 has 19 amino acids. After removal of 0 bases from V and 4 bases from J, the junction contained 15 bases not matched to a gene.

The chain employs TRBV28 and TRBJ2-2; D tentatively reads TRBD1 or TRBD2 (5 bases each). V lost 3 bases and J 6 bases, leaving 14 bases between the germline ends. The CDR3 is 15 residues long. Germline V gives CDR1 MDHEN, CDR2 SYDVKM. CDR3 DNA: TGTGCCAGCAGTTTCGGGGCCTCGGTGGCCGGGGAGCTGTTTTTT. Translation: CASSFGASVAGELFF.

About this clone itself: This sample includes further DNA sequences coding for the same CDR3. The rearrangement uses TRBV5-4 and TRBJ1-3, with no clear D. Deletions cut 0 bases from V and 4 bases from J, with 8 bases between. There are 14 residues in the CDR3. The germline CDR1 and CDR2 sequences are SGHNT and YYREEE (reference sequence). This CDR3 reads CASSLAGWGNTIYF. DNA for the CDR3: TGTGCCAGCAGCTTGGCCGGGTGGGGAAACACCATATATTTT.

This chain links TRBV5-1 with TRBJ2-7; 7 nucleotides align to TRBD2. The CDR3 sequence is 13 residues long. Germline CDR1 SGHRS, CDR2 YFSETQ. Losses at the gene ends were 7 bases for V and 2 bases for J; bases not matched to a gene: 6. CDR3 nucleotides: TGCGCCAGCGGCACCGGGACTACCTACGAGCAGTACTTC. It specifies CASGTGTTYEQYF.

This clone was seen just once. The chain joins TRBV19 to TRBJ2-6, with D perhaps TRBD2 (5 bases). In germline, CDR1 is LNHDA, CDR2 SQIVND (reference sequence). This CDR3 spans 15 amino acids. Trimming shortened V by 3 bases and J by 3 bases, and 9 bases separated the two germline ends. CDR3 in amino acids: CASSIEGFGANVLTF. The CDR3 DNA reads TGTGCCAGTAGTATCGAGGGCTTTGGGGCCAACGTCCTGACTTTC.

This clone was recorded once. V gene TRBV30 combines with J gene TRBJ1-1; 8 bases line up with TRBD1. Germline lookup yields CDR1 GTSNPN and CDR2 SVGIG (reference sequence). Trimming took 5 bases from V and 11 from J; bases not matched to a gene: 10. The CDR3 loop spans 12 amino acids. The CDR3 sequence is CAWDKDRVRAFF. The DNA for the CDR3 is TGTGCCTGGGATAAGGACAGGGTTAGGGCTTTCTTT.

The chain carries TRBV5-4 and TRBJ2-2; 10 nucleotides line up with TRBD1. The CDR3 loop spans 17 amino acids. J lost 1 base, V lost 3 bases, and 6 bases had no gene match. Per the germline V gene, CDR1 is SGHNT and CDR2 is YYREEE (reference sequence). DNA for the CDR3: TGTGCCAGCAGCTCCAGACAGGGGGCTTTGAACACCGGGGAGCTGTTTTTT. Protein sequence: CASSSRQGALNTGELFF.

The chain links TRBV19 to TRBJ2-5, with a weak D call TRBD1 (6 bases). V gave up 5 bases and J gave up 4 bases, with 8 bases separating them. Germline assignment: CDR1 LNHDA and CDR2 SQIVND (reference sequence). CDR3 length: 12 amino acids. The CDR3 DNA sequence: TGTGCCAGTAGTGAAGGGGGAGAGACCCAGTACTTC. Amino acid sequence: CASSEGGETQYF.

This clone was counted ten times or more. The CDR3 here is CASSLVPVRSTGELFF. In DNA, the CDR3 is TGCGCCAGCAGCTTGGTGCCGGTTCGGAGCACCGGGGAGCTGTTTTTT. This sequence joins TRBV5-1 and TRBJ2-2; D gene uncertain. This CDR3 spans 16 amino acids. From germline, CDR1 is SGHRS and CDR2 YFSETQ. V shed 0 bases and J shed 4 bases, with 13 bases lying between them.

Here the CDR3 reads CASSARTHTSQETQYF. In DNA, the CDR3 is TGTGCCAGCAGTGCCCGGACCCACACCAGCCAAGAGACCCAGTACTTC. The rearrangement links TRBV6-1 to TRBJ2-5; D not certain. CDR3 size: 16 residues. The germline gives CDR1 MNHNS, CDR2 SASEGT. V was cut by 4 bases and J by 1 base, with 16 bases left in between.

The chain joins TRBV2 to TRBJ2-1, with D perhaps matching TRBD2 (6 bases). V lost 5 bases and J 8 bases, leaving 7 bases between the germline ends. This CDR3 spans 11 amino acids. Germline-derived CDR1 and CDR2 are SNHLY and FYNNEI. The CDR3 DNA reads TGTGCCAGCAGTTTAGCGGATGAGCAGTTCTTC. Residues: CASSLADEQFF.